These 10 T cell receptor beta chains were all obtained from the same sample, sequenced in a study of cytomegalovirus exposure and HLA in healthy donors. The PCR employed 60 Vbeta primers together with 13 Jbeta primers. Clones were read by immunoSEQ multiplex PCR, and TCRdb kept only the in-frame ones, dropping some. The sample lists roughly 150,000 clones; approximately 70% were seen once. Sequenced: PBMCs. These receptors were taken from a woman aged 60 to 75 in good health and CMV-seropositive.

The rearrangement joins TRBV9 to TRBJ2-4; a possible D gene is TRBD2 (6 bases). Trimming cost V 3 bases and J 0 bases, with 7 bases left between them. The germline V gene has CDR1 SGDLS and CDR2 YYNGEE. This CDR3 has 14 residues. CDR3 DNA: TGTGCCAGCAGCGACGGGGGAGCCAAAAACATTCAGTACTTC. This translates into CASSDGGAKNIQYF.

V gene TRBV4-2 combines with J gene TRBJ2-1, with D tentatively TRBD1 (5 bases). The CDR3 extends over 18 amino acids. Germline V gene lookup returns CDR1 LGHNA and CDR2 YNFKEQ. V lost 0 bases to trimming and J lost 0 bases, with 15 bases between them. Here the CDR3 DNA reads TGTGCCAGCAGCCAAGAGGGGCAACCACAAACCTCCTACAATGAGCAGTTCTTC. It yields the protein CASSQEGQPQTSYNEQFF.

V usage is TRBV6-1 and J usage is TRBJ2-5, with D perhaps matching TRBD1 (6 bases). Looked up from germline, CDR1 is MNHNS and CDR2 is SASEGT. There are 13 residues in the CDR3. The V end lost 6 bases, the J end lost 1 base, and 9 bases lay between the germline ends. The chain's CDR3 is CASRTGFQETQYF. The CDR3 DNA sequence: TGTGCCAGCAGAACAGGGTTCCAAGAGACCCAGTACTTC.

The chain combines TRBV27 with TRBJ2-7; 10 nucleotides agree with TRBD2. Germline trimming cut 4 bases from V and 4 bases from J; bases unmatched to any gene: 7. Germline V lookup: CDR1 MNHEY, CDR2 SMNVEV (reference sequence). This CDR3 is built from 15 residues. CDR3 region: CASSSFTSGTYEQYF. The CDR3, as DNA: TGTGCCAGCAGTTCCTTTACTAGCGGGACTTACGAGCAGTACTTC.

This clone was counted a few times. The J gene is TRBJ1-4, the V gene TRBV7-6; 9 nucleotides line up with TRBD1. With V trimmed by 1 base and J by 0 bases, 6 bases remained unmatched. The CDR3 has 18 residues. Germline assignment: CDR1 SGHVS and CDR2 FNYEAQ. CDR3 sequence (DNA): TGTGCCAGCAGCTTAGTAATCCGGACAGGGGCAACTAATGAAAAACTGTTTTTT. It yields the protein CASSLVIRTGATNEKLFF.

The rearrangement links TRBV11-1 to TRBJ1-1; D unresolved. Trimming cost V 5 bases and J 4 bases, with 11 bases left between them. Germline assignment: CDR1 SGHAT and CDR2 FQDESV (reference sequence). This CDR3 contains 13 residues. In DNA form, the CDR3 reads TGTGCCAGCAGCATAGACATTACCACTGAAGCTTTCTTT. It yields the protein CASSIDITTEAFF.

This sequence joins TRBV28 and TRBJ2-1; 12 nucleotides align to TRBD1. Germline assignment: CDR1 MDHEN and CDR2 SYDVKM. Trimming removed 6 bases from V and 6 bases from J; junction bases left unmatched: 9. The CDR3 is 16 amino acids. CDR3 sequence reads: CASRNPGQGAFNEQFF. CDR3 nucleotides: TGTGCCAGCAGAAACCCGGGACAGGGGGCTTTCAATGAGCAGTTCTTC.

J is TRBJ1-2 and V is TRBV6-5, with D maybe TRBD1 (5 bases). CDR1 and CDR2 (germline): MNHEY, SVGAGI. There are 12 residues in the CDR3. V was cut by 10 bases and J by 8 bases, with 17 bases left in between. CDR3 bases: TGTGCCACCCTAGAGTTGGGGGGAGGCTACACCTTC. It yields the protein CATLELGGGYTF.

The V and J genes are TRBV7-2 and TRBJ1-5; D remains ambiguous. The CDR3 has 13 residues. Germline assignment: CDR1 SGHTA and CDR2 FQGNSA. Between the trimmed V and J ends, which lost 2 bases and 0 bases, there was a span of 2 bases. In nucleotides, the CDR3 is TGTGCCAGCAGCTTACGTAGCAATCAGCCCCAGCATTTT. Protein product: CASSLRSNQPQHF.

This clone was seen a single time. The J gene is TRBJ2-3, the V gene TRBV9; perhaps TRBD2 as D (5 bases). Trimming left V 0 bases short and J 3 bases short, with 11 bases between. The CDR3 covers 15 residues. CDR1 is SGDLS, CDR2 YYNGEE, per germline. The CDR3, as DNA: TGTGCCAGCAGCGTAGGAGCTAGCTGGACAGATACGCAGTATTTT. It codes for CASSVGASWTDTQYF.